What follows describes a single T cell receptor beta chain. This sample is part of a study of blood T cell repertoires in COVID-19. At the level of the study: Specimens from acute and convalescent COVID-19 originated in the United States, Italy and Spain. T cells, B-cell-depleted T cells, or PBMCs supplied cDNA or gDNA.

Original methodology: Nucleated cell counts were estimated from reference gene primer amplification. The repertoire was sequenced with immunoSEQ multiplex PCR; TCRdb's copy has only in-frame clones and lacks some. V and J calls and clone size are those listed in that table; D and trimming were worked out from the DNA. Found here are approximately 82,000 clones, roughly four fifths of them singletons; the top ten hold approximately 39%. Unmatched junction bases numbered 9, after V lost 3 bases and J lost 11 bases. Germline V gene sequence: CDR1 LGHNT, CDR2 FRNRAP. The CDR3 has 13 amino acids. The chain couples TRBV12-5 to TRBJ1-1; 7 nucleotides agree with TRBD1. Sequencing was performed on peripheral blood. The TCR comes from a woman in her 70s with acute or convalescent COVID-19. CDR3 amino acids: CASGLGTAYGAFF. For the CDR3, the DNA is TGTGCTAGTGGTTTAGGGACAGCCTACGGTGCTTTCTTT.